A single sample gave rise to the 31 T cell receptor beta chains below, sequenced in a study of T cell changes during pregnancy in multiple sclerosis. Measured with immunoSEQ multiplex PCR; TCRdb has only the in-frame clones, and not every one. The sample lists 55,000 to 85,000 clones, roughly 92% seen once, with roughly 1.9% in the top ten. The sample was peripheral blood, taken in the second trimester of pregnancy. Every receptor here comes from a female donor with multiple sclerosis, enrolled in a pregnancy study.

The rearrangement links TRBV25-1 to TRBJ2-5; D may be TRBD2 (6 bases). V was cut by 1 base and J by 5 bases, with 8 bases left in between. The CDR3 runs 13 residues. The germline V gene encodes CDR1 MGHDK and CDR2 SYGVNS. CDR3 in DNA: TGTGCCAGCAGTGAATTCGGGGGTGAGACCCAGTACTTC. Its protein product is CASSEFGGETQYF.

The rearrangement joins TRBV11-2 to TRBJ2-7, with D unclear. The V end was cut by 1 base, the J end by 2 bases, with 9 bases between. There are 14 residues in the CDR3. Germline CDR1 is SGHAT and CDR2 is FQNNGV. The CDR3 spells CASSLGPAAYEQYF. The CDR3 DNA reads TGTGCCAGCAGCTTAGGCCCGGCGGCCTACGAGCAGTACTTC.

The chain links TRBV4-3 to TRBJ1-3; the D gene is possibly TRBD1 (5 bases). This CDR3 has 15 amino acids. V shed 0 bases and J shed 1 base, with 7 bases lying between them. CDR1 and CDR2 from the germline V gene are LGHNA and YSLEER. Written as DNA, the CDR3 is TGCGCCAGCAGCCAAGAGGGGACTTCTGGAAACACCATATATTTT. Residues: CASSQEGTSGNTIYF.

This chain uses TRBV30 with TRBJ1-2; D is unresolved. Looked up from germline, CDR1 is GTSNPN and CDR2 is SVGIG (reference sequence). Between the trimmed V and J ends, which lost 4 bases and 1 base, there was a span of 10 bases. The CDR3 has 13 amino acids. Here the CDR3 reads CAWNLGLNYGYTF. In DNA form, the CDR3 reads TGTGCCTGGAACCTCGGACTTAACTATGGCTACACCTTC.

The chain combines TRBV6-1 with TRBJ2-7; D may be TRBD2 (5 bases). This CDR3 region has 13 residues. The V end was cut by 0 bases, the J end by 5 bases, with 8 bases between. CDR1 MNHNS and CDR2 SASEGT come from the germline V gene. Here the CDR3 DNA reads TGTGCCAGCAGTGAAGCAGCGGTGGACGAGCAGTACTTC. Its translation is CASSEAAVDEQYF.

This clone occurred a few times. The J gene is TRBJ2-2, the V gene TRBV10-3, with a tentative D call TRBD1 (6 bases). Trimming pared 3 bases from V and 4 bases from J, leaving 9 bases between. The CDR3 extends over 14 amino acids. Germline V gene lookup returns CDR1 ENHRY and CDR2 SYGVKD. CDR3 nucleotides: TGTGCCATCAGTGAAACAGGGTCCACCGGGGAGCTGTTTTTT. Translating gives CAISETGSTGELFF.

The CDR3 DNA reads as TGTGCCAGCAGCGTAGAAAGTAGATCAGGGCAGTTCTTC. Translated, it gives CASSVESRSGQFF. V is TRBV9 and J is TRBJ2-1, with D uncertain. Germline assignment: CDR1 SGDLS and CDR2 YYNGEE. Trimming cost V 0 bases and J 12 bases, with 13 bases left between them. The CDR3 totals 13 residues.

This clone showed up just once. This chain links TRBV25-1 with TRBJ2-2; D gene ambiguous. Germline assignment: CDR1 MGHDK and CDR2 SYGVNS. Trimming removed 5 bases at V and 7 bases at J, with 8 bases between. CDR3 length: 12 amino acids. CDR3 in amino acids: CASSRTLGELFF. CDR3 nucleotides: TGTGCCAGCAGTCGAACTCTCGGGGAGCTGTTTTTT.

The gene calls are TRBV18 and TRBJ1-1; 7 bases map to TRBD1. V lost 6 bases to trimming and J lost 0 bases; unmatched junction nucleotides: 7. The CDR3 totals 15 residues. The germline CDR1 and CDR2 sequences are KGHSH and LQKENI. The DNA for the CDR3 is TGTGCCAGCTCTAGACAGGGAGGCATGAACACTGAAGCTTTCTTT. Protein product: CASSRQGGMNTEAFF.

The gene calls are TRBV2 and TRBJ2-1, with 10 bases that match TRBD2. V trimming: 4 bases; J trimming: 5 bases; junction bases outside the gene matches: 5. The germline V gene has CDR1 SNHLY and CDR2 FYNNEI. There are 15 residues in the CDR3. The CDR3 DNA reads as TGTGCCAGCAGTGTAGCGGGGGGAATGAACAATGAGCAGTTCTTC. Its protein product is CASSVAGGMNNEQFF.

The chain joins TRBV11-1 to TRBJ2-6; a possible D gene is TRBD2 (5 bases). The germline gives CDR1 SGHAT, CDR2 FQDESV (reference sequence). V lost 4 bases and J lost 0, with 19 bases in between. This CDR3 has 19 amino acids. The CDR3 sequence is CASSSRSGTANSGANVLTF. In nucleotides, the CDR3 is TGTGCCAGCAGCTCCCGAAGCGGTACAGCGAACTCTGGGGCCAACGTCCTGACTTTC.

The chain is built from TRBV5-4 and TRBJ2-6, with TRBD1 identical over 7 bases. Unmatched junction bases numbered 10, after V lost 4 bases and J lost 0 bases. CDR3 length: 18 amino acids. Germline CDR1 SGHNT, CDR2 YYREEE (reference sequence). CDR3 DNA: TGTGCCAGCAGCCCCTTGGGGACAGACCTCTCTGGGGCCAACGTCCTGACTTTC. Residues: CASSPLGTDLSGANVLTF.

A single count supports this clone. The genes are TRBV7-9 and TRBJ2-1; weak D call: TRBD2 (6 bases). Trimming removed 5 bases at V and 4 bases at J, with 15 bases between. The CDR3 contains 15 residues. Per germline, CDR1 SEHNR and CDR2 FQNEAQ (reference sequence). The CDR3 nucleotides are TGTGCCAGCAGCAACGGGACTGGCGGTTACAATGAGCAGTTCTTC. Protein product: CASSNGTGGYNEQFF.

The chain links TRBV5-6 to TRBJ1-2, with D tentatively TRBD1 (5 bases). CDR1 is SGHDT and CDR2 is YYEEEE in the germline V gene. The CDR3 extends over 11 amino acids. V lost 4 bases to trimming and J lost 7 bases, with 8 bases between them. In DNA form, the CDR3 reads TGTGCCAGCAGCAGGGGATTTGGCTACACCTTC. Its protein is CASSRGFGYTF.

The V call is TRBV9, the J call TRBJ2-2, with D perhaps matching TRBD1 (6 bases). The CDR3 contains 15 residues. Trimming left V 2 bases short and J 6 bases short, with 14 bases between. CDR1 is SGDLS and CDR2 is YYNGEE in the germline V gene. The CDR3, as DNA: TGTGCCAGCAGCGTTCAGCAGGGGAGTGCCGGGGAGCTGTTTTTT. As protein: CASSVQQGSAGELFF. Full variable domain (outside the CDR3, taken from reference TRBV9 and TRBJ2-2): DSGVTQTPKHLITATGQRVTLRCSPRSGDLSVYWYQQSLDQGLQFLIQYYNGEERAKGNILERFSAQQFPDLHSELNLSSLELGDSALYFCASSVQQGSAGELFFGEGSRLTVL.

V gene TRBV10-3 combines with J gene TRBJ2-6; maybe TRBD1 (6 bases). The CDR3 sequence is 17 residues long. The germline CDR1 and CDR2 sequences are ENHRY and SYGVKD. The ends were cut back, 6 bases at V and 2 bases at J, with 17 bases in the middle. The CDR3 is CAISDLLDRAGANVLTF. In nucleotides, the CDR3 is TGTGCCATCAGCGATCTTCTGGACAGAGCTGGGGCCAACGTCCTGACTTTC.

The chain combines TRBV10-3 with TRBJ2-7, with a possible D match to TRBD2 (5 bases). The V gene's germline CDR1 is ENHRY and CDR2 SYGVKD. This CDR3 has 14 residues. Trimming removed 3 bases from V and 0 bases from J, with 9 bases in between. The CDR3 sequence is CAISEPRGSYEQYF. For the CDR3, the DNA is TGTGCCATCAGTGAACCCCGGGGCTCCTACGAGCAGTACTTC.

CDR3 loop: CASRPNSLEGHREQYF. CDR3 in DNA: TGTGCCAGCAGACCCAATTCCCTAGAGGGCCATCGAGAGCAGTACTTC. The rearrangement uses TRBV27 and TRBJ2-7; possible D gene TRBD2, 5 bases. The CDR3 has 16 residues. Trimming stripped 6 bases from V and 7 bases from J, with 25 bases between. The germline CDR1 and CDR2 sequences are MNHEY and SMNVEV (reference sequence).

This clone was recorded only once. V usage is TRBV5-1 and J usage is TRBJ2-7; 7 bases line up with TRBD1. CDR3 length: 14 amino acids. V lost 6 bases and J lost 3; bases outside the gene matches: 9. In germline, CDR1 is SGHRS, CDR2 YFSETQ. Written as DNA, the CDR3 is TGCGCCAGCAAGCCGGGACAGAGCTACTACGAGCAGTACTTC. The encoded protein is CASKPGQSYYEQYF. Using reference TRBV5-1 and TRBJ2-7 for the parts outside the CDR3, the full variable domain is KAGVTQTPRYLIKTRGQQVTLSCSPISGHRSVSWYQQTPGQGLQFLFEYFSETQRNKGNFPGRFSGRQFSNSRSEMNVSTLELGDSALYLCASKPGQSYYEQYFGPGTRLTVT.

V usage is TRBV11-3 and J usage is TRBJ2-2, with D possibly TRBD2 on 7 matching bases. The CDR3 length is 16 residues. The V gene lost 4 bases and the J gene lost 3 bases, with 15 bases spanning the gap. CDR1 and CDR2 from the germline V gene are SGHNT and YENEEA. CDR3 in DNA: TGTGCCAGCAGCTACATTCCGGGGGGCGACACCGGGGAGCTGTTTTTT. As protein: CASSYIPGGDTGELFF.

This sequence joins TRBV9 and TRBJ2-1; TRBD2 matches at 14 bases. With 1 base clipped from V and 2 bases from J, the junction kept 2 bases outside the gene matches. Germline lookup yields CDR1 SGDLS and CDR2 YYNGEE. This CDR3 contains 17 residues. The CDR3 loop is CASSVQGLAGAYNEQFF. In DNA form, the CDR3 reads TGTGCCAGCAGCGTACAGGGACTAGCGGGGGCCTACAATGAGCAGTTCTTC.

The chain uses TRBV7-9 and TRBJ2-7, with D tentatively TRBD2 (6 bases). Deletions cut 4 bases from V and 3 bases from J, with 13 bases between. The CDR3 totals 14 residues. Germline V gene lookup returns CDR1 SEHNR and CDR2 FQNEAQ (reference sequence). CDR3 loop: CASSSYRDFYEQYF. In DNA form, the CDR3 reads TGTGCCAGCAGCTCCTACCGGGACTTCTACGAGCAGTACTTC.

The J gene is TRBJ2-3, the V gene TRBV28; D not certain. The CDR3 spans 18 residues. Germline-derived CDR1 and CDR2 are MDHEN and SYDVKM. The V and J ends lost 5 bases and 3 bases respectively, with 24 bases between them. The CDR3 spells CASSPHRRLFRRTDTQYF. CDR3 DNA sequence: TGTGCCAGCAGTCCACATAGAAGACTCTTTAGACGGACAGATACGCAGTATTTT.

The chain joins TRBV7-7 to TRBJ2-3; 12 bases align to TRBD2. This CDR3 spans 15 amino acids. V dropped 5 bases and J dropped 3; count of bases not matched to a gene: 3. The germline V gene has CDR1 SSHAT and CDR2 FNYEAQ (reference sequence). The CDR3, as DNA: TGTGCCAGCAGCCCGCTAGCGGGGGGGACAGATACGCAGTATTTT. It translates to CASSPLAGGTDTQYF.

This chain connects TRBV7-9 to TRBJ2-3; TRBD2 agrees at 7 bases. Germline V gene sequence: CDR1 SEHNR, CDR2 FQNEAQ (reference sequence). CDR3 length: 14 residues. J lost 3 bases, V lost 5 bases, and 5 bases had no gene match. CDR3 residues: CASSGGGSTDTQYF. CDR3 nucleotide sequence: TGTGCCAGCAGCGGGGGGGGGTCGACAGATACGCAGTATTTT.

J is TRBJ2-7 and V is TRBV6-5, with D maybe TRBD1 (6 bases). V lost 0 bases, J lost 1 base, and 13 bases lay in between. The V gene's germline CDR1 is MNHEY and CDR2 SVGAGI. The CDR3 has 16 residues. The CDR3 DNA sequence: TGTGCCAGCAGTTACTCGGGCGGACAGCAGTCCTACGAGCAGTACTTC. It translates to CASSYSGGQQSYEQYF.

The chain combines TRBV7-6 with TRBJ2-1; possibly TRBD2 for D (5 bases). The CDR3 has 14 residues. Trimming shortened V by 4 bases and J by 9 bases, and 16 bases separated the two germline ends. Germline CDR1 and CDR2: SGHVS and FNYEAQ. The CDR3 region has the DNA TGTGCCAGCAGCTACCCGACCCCGAGGGTTGAGCAGTTCTTC. Its protein is CASSYPTPRVEQFF.

The V gene is TRBV5-4, the J gene TRBJ2-7; 7 positions match TRBD2. Germline CDR1 and CDR2: SGHNT and YYREEE (reference sequence). This CDR3 is built from 15 residues. The V segment lost 3 bases and the J segment 4 bases; nucleotides outside the gene matches: 10. The CDR3 DNA sequence: TGTGCCAGCAGCTCAAAGCGGGGCCAAAGTTACGAGCAGTACTTC. This codes for CASSSKRGQSYEQYF.

V and J are TRBV6-5 and TRBJ2-7, with 10 bases lining up with TRBD2. The germline V gene encodes CDR1 MNHEY and CDR2 SVGAGI. The CDR3 extends over 15 amino acids. The trim removed 4 bases at V and 7 bases at J, leaving 10 bases unmatched. The CDR3 here is CASSSQSGRGREQYF. The CDR3 nucleotides read TGTGCCAGCAGTTCTCAAAGCGGGAGGGGTCGGGAGCAGTACTTC.

This rearrangement joins TRBV9 to TRBJ1-6; tentative D call: TRBD1 (5 bases). Germline lookup yields CDR1 SGDLS and CDR2 YYNGEE. Trimming took 3 bases from V and 6 from J, leaving 10 bases between them. CDR3 length: 14 residues. CDR3 nucleotides: TGTGCCAGCAGCGCAGGGACTTCTAATTCACCCCTCCACTTT. Residues: CASSAGTSNSPLHF. Looking up the rest from reference TRBV9 and TRBJ1-6 gives the full variable domain: DSGVTQTPKHLITATGQRVTLRCSPRSGDLSVYWYQQSLDQGLQFLIQYYNGEERAKGNILERFSAQQFPDLHSELNLSSLELGDSALYFCASSAGTSNSPLHFGNGTRLTVT.

This clone appeared once. The V gene is TRBV7-2, the J gene TRBJ2-3; 7 positions agree with TRBD2. V gave up 6 bases and J gave up 1 base; unmatched junction bases: 7. The CDR3 extends over 15 amino acids. Per germline, CDR1 SGHTA and CDR2 FQGNSA. DNA for the CDR3: TGTGCCAGCAGAACCAGGACTAGGCGCACAGATACGCAGTATTTT. Protein sequence: CASRTRTRRTDTQYF. The whole variable domain, filled in from reference TRBV7-2 and TRBJ2-3, reads GAGVSQSPSNKVTEKGKDVELRCDPISGHTALYWYRQSLGQGLEFLIYFQGNSAPDKSGLPSDRFSAERTGGSVSTLTIQRTQQEDSAVYLCASRTRTRRTDTQYFGPGTRLTVL.